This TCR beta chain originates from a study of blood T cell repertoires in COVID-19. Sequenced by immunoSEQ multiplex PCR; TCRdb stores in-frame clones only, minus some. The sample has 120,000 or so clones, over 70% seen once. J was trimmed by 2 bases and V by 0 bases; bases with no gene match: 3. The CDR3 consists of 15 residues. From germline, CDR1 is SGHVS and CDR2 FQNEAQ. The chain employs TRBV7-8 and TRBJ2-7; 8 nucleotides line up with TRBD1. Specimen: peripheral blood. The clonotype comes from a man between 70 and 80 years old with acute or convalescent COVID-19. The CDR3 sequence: CASSLAGTGPYEQYF. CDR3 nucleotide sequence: TGTGCCAGCAGCTTAGCAGGGACAGGCCCCTACGAGCAGTACTTC. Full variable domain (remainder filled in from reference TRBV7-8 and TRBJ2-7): GAGVSQSPRYKVAKRGQDVALRCDPISGHVSLFWYQQALGQGPEFLTYFQNEAQLDKSGLPSDRFFAERPEGSVSTLKIQRTQQEDSAVYLCASSLAGTGPYEQYFGPGTRLTVT.